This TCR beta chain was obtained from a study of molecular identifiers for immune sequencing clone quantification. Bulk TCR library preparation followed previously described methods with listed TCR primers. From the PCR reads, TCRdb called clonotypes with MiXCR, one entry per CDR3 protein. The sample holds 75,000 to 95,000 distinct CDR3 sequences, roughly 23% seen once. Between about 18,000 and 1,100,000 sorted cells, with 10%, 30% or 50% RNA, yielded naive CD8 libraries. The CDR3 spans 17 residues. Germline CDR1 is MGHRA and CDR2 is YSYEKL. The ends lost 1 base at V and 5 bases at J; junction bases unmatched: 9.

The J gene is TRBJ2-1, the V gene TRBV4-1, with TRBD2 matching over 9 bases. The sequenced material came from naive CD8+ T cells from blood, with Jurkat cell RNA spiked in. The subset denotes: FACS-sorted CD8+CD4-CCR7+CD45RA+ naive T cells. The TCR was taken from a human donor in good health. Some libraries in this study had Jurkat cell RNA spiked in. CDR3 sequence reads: CASSQASGLAHNNEQFF. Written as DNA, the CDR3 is TGCGCCAGCAGCCAAGCCTCAGGACTAGCGCATAACAATGAGCAGTTCTTC.